This T cell receptor (beta chain) was profiled in a study of synovial regulatory T cells in juvenile arthritis (dated by TCRdb to the mid-2010s). A note on the overall study: Among the sequenced patients, three were classified as therapy-naive, methotrexate plus infliximab was given to one, methotrexate was given to roughly 6, and treatment information was unavailable for one. The TCR repertoire comparisons covered Treg and Teff subsets from over ten JIA patients with active disease. Effector T cell subsets were also sequenced in the study cohort for comparisons, but only blood and synovial fluid Treg cells are covered by the Treg dataset alone. The study compared TCRbeta CDR3 repertoires of blood iaTreg cells, other blood Treg cells and synovial fluid Treg cells from matched patient samples. Points the paper makes about the study in general: Across patients, iaTreg TCR repertoires were largely private and overlapped partially with synovial Teff repertoires and blood CPL repertoires. Blood iaTreg cells showed lower TCR diversity than other blood Treg cells, consistent with antigen-driven expansion. More CDR3 sequences were shared by synovial Treg cells with iaTreg cells than with other blood Treg cells, and a closer relation was confirmed by Chao-Jaccard similarity.

Measured from the cysteine to the phenylalanine, the CDR3 is 16 residues long. No DNA is given. Per the germline V gene (reference sequence), LNHDA is the CDR1 and SQIVND is the CDR2. A remark on this clone: It lacks a known antigen.

Library construction relied on the immunoSEQ multiplex PCR assay. TCRbeta CDR3 sequencing was performed by Adaptive Biotechnologies. The published analysis was carried out like this. Repertoire similarity was assessed using the Chao-modified Jaccard index and the median clonotype overlap from 200 random subsamples at equal sample size. Similarity analyses were performed using either productive nucleotide sequences or in silico-translated amino acid sequences. Hierarchical clustering with single linkage and t-SNE based on Chao-modified Jaccard distances were applied for the comparison of repertoires. After normalising for sample size, the researchers measured repertoire diversity with the Renyi index across a range of alpha values. TCRdb carries this immuneACCESS record with in-frame sequences only. Its versions omit some clonotypes, under half of them owing to an unresolved V gene in the studies checked, with the rest unexplained. That table gives V, J and clone size, and the DNA gave D and trimming. The sample's records list approximately 7,000 clones. The ten largest clones add up to 1.5% to 2% of the sample.

TCR repertoires were obtained from roughly 11 juvenile idiopathic arthritis patients with active disease who had not reached inactive disease, of whom 3 were polyarticular and 8 were oligoarticular. The TCR-sequenced patients had a median age of 11.6 years (range roughly 2.2-22.9) and median disease duration of about 7 years (range 0.2-19.1). Samples for TCR repertoire analysis came from two centres in Italy. Peripheral blood mononuclear cells were separated using a Histopaque-1077 density gradient and frozen in approximately 90% FCS with 10% DMSO. This TCR derives from a donor between 2 and 29 years old with juvenile idiopathic arthritis. The rearranged chain carries TRBV19 and TRBJ2-1; TCRdb indicates TRBD2, and absent DNA this call remains unverified. Sample: Treg cells from blood. The meaning of the sample's cell subset or site label: remaining (HLA-DR-negative) circulating blood Treg cells. The CDR3 is CASTQRAGPSYNEQFF.